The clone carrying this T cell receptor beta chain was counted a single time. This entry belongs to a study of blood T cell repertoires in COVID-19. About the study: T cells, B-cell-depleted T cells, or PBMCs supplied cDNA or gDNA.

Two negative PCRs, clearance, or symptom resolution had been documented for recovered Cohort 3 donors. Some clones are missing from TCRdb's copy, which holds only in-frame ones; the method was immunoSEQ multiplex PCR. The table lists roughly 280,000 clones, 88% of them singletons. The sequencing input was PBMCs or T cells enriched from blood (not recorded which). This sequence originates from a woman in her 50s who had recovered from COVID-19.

CDR3 DNA sequence: TGTGCCATCAGCGGGAGTAAAGACGAGCAGTACTTC. Residues: CAISGSKDEQYF. The gene calls are TRBV10-3 and TRBJ2-7, with a tentative D call TRBD2 (6 bases). V was pared by 6 bases and J by 5 bases, with 11 bases between. This CDR3 spans 12 amino acids. The germline gives CDR1 ENHRY, CDR2 SYGVKD.